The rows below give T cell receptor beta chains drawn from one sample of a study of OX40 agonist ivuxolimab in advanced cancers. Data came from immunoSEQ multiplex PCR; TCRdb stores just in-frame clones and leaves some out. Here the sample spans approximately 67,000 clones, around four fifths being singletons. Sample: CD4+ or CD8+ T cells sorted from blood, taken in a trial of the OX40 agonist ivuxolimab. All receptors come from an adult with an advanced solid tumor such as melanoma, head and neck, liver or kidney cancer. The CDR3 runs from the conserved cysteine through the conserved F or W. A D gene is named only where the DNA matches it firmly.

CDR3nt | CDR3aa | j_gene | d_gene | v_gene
TGTGCCAGCAGCCCCGGACAGGTCTATGGCTACACCTTC | CASSPGQVYGYTF | TRBJ1-2 | TRBD1 | TRBV7-9
TGTGCCACCAGCAGATCACTAGCTATGGGAATTGGCGAGCAGTACTTC | CATSRSLAMGIGEQYF | TRBJ2-7 | NA | TRBV15
TGTGCCAGCAGCTTAACAGGGAGCTCCTACAATGAGCAGTTCTTC | CASSLTGSSYNEQFF | TRBJ2-1 | NA | TRBV7-8
TGTGCCAGCAAGGGGACATCCTTCGCCTATGGCTACACCTTC | CASKGTSFAYGYTF | TRBJ1-2 | NA | TRBV5-4
TGTGCCTGGAGTGTAGGGACAGGATATAGCAATCAGCCCCAGCATTTT | CAWSVGTGYSNQPQHF | TRBJ1-5 | TRBD1 | TRBV30
TGTGCCAGCAGGTCTAGCGAGGCATCGATGGCAGATACGCAGTATTTT | CASRSSEASMADTQYF | TRBJ2-3 | NA | TRBV28
TGCGCCAGTCGACAGGACACCCGGGGAGAAGGGTACTTC | CASRQDTRGEGYF | TRBJ2-5 | NA | TRBV5-1
TGTGCCAGCAGCTACAGACACTTCACAGATACGCAGTATTTT | CASSYRHFTDTQYF | TRBJ2-3 | NA | TRBV7-2
TGTGCCAGCAGTTATATGGTAGCGCGGGAGACCCAGTACTTC | CASSYMVARETQYF | TRBJ2-5 | NA | TRBV6-5
TGTGCCACCTCCCCCGGACGGCGGGAGACGAAAGATACGCAGTATTTT | CATSPGRRETKDTQYF | TRBJ2-3 | TRBD2 | TRBV2
TGTGCCAGCAGTAAACTAGCGGGAGTAGACAATGAGCAGTTCTTC | CASSKLAGVDNEQFF | TRBJ2-1 | TRBD2 | TRBV2
TGTGCCAGCAGCTTAAGGGGCTACACCTACGAGCAGTACTTC | CASSLRGYTYEQYF | TRBJ2-7 | NA | TRBV7-2
TGTGCCAGTAGTATAGCGGGGACTGAGACCCAGTACTTC | CASSIAGTETQYF | TRBJ2-5 | NA | TRBV19
TGTGCCAGCAGCTTAGAAACGATGGGAGTGCAGTACTTC | CASSLETMGVQYF | TRBJ2-7 | NA | TRBV7-9
TGTGCCAGTAGTCCTCTCAACACGGGCCTCTCCTACGAGCAGTACTTC | CASSPLNTGLSYEQYF | TRBJ2-7 | NA | TRBV19
TGTGCCAGCAGCTTTTTGGGTAATGAAAAACTGTTTTTT | CASSFLGNEKLFF | TRBJ1-4 | NA | TRBV7-2
TGTGCCAGCAGCTTAGGCCTAGCGGGAAATGAGCAGTTCTTC | CASSLGLAGNEQFF | TRBJ2-1 | TRBD2 | TRBV11-3